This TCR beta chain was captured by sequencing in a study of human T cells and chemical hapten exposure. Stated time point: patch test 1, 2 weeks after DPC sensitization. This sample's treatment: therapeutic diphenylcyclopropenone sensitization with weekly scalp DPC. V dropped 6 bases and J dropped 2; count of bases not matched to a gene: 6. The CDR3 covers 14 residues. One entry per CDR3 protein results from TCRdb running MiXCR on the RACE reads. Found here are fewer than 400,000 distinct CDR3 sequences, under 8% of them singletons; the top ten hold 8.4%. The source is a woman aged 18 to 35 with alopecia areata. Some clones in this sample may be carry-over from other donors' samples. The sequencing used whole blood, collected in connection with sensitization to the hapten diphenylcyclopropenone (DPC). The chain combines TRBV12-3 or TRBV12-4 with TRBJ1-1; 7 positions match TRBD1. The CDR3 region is CASRPTGTNTEAFF. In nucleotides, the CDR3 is TGTGCCAGCAGGCCGACAGGGACCAACACTGAAGCTTTCTTT.